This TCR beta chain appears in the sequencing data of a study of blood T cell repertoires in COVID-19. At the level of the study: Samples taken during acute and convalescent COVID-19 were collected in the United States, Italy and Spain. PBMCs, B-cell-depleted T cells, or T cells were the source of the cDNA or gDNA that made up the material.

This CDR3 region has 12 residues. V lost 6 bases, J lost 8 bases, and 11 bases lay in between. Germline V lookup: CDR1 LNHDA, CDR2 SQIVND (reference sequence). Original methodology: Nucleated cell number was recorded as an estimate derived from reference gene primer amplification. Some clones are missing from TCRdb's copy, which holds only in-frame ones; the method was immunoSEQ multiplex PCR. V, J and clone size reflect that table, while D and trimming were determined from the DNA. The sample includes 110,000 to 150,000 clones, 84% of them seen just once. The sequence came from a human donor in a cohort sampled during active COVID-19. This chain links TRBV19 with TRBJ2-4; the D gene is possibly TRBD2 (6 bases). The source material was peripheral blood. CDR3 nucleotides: TGTGCCAGTAGAGGAGGGAGCGACATTCAGTACTTC. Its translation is CASRGGSDIQYF. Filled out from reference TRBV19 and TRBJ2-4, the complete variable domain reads DGGITQSPKYLFRKEGQNVTLSCEQNLNHDAMYWYRQDPGQGLRLIYYSQIVNDFQKGDIAEGYSVSREKKESFPLTVTSAQKNPTAFYLCASRGGSDIQYFGAGTRLSVL.